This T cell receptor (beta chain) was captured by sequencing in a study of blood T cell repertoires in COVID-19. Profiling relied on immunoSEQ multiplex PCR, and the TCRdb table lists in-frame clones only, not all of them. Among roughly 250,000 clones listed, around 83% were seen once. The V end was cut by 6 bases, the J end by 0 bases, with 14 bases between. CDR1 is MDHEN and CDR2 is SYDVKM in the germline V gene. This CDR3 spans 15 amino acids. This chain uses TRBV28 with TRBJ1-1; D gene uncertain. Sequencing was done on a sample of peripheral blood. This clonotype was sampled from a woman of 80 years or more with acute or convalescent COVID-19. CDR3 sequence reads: CASSPPTAMNTEAFF. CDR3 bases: TGTGCCAGCAGCCCTCCTACAGCTATGAACACTGAAGCTTTCTTT.